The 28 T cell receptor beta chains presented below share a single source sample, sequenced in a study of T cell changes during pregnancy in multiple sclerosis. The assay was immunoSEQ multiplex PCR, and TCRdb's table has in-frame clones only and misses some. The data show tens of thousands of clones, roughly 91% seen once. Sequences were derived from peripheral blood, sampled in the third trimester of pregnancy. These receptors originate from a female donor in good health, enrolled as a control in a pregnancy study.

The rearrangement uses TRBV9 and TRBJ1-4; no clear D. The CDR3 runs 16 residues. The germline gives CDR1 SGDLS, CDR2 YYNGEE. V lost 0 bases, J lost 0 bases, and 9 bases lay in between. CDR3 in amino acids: CASSVGTRTTNEKLFF. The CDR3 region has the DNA TGTGCCAGCAGCGTAGGCACACGAACAACTAATGAAAAACTGTTTTTT.

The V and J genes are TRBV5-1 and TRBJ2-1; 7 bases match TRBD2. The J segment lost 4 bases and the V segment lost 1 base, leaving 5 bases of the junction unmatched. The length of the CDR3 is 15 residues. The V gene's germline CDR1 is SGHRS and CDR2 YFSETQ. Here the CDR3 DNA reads TGCGCCAGCAGCTTGACCGGGGGAGGGTACAATGAGCAGTTCTTC. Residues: CASSLTGGGYNEQFF. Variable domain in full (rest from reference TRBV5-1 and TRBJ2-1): KAGVTQTPRYLIKTRGQQVTLSCSPISGHRSVSWYQQTPGQGLQFLFEYFSETQRNKGNFPGRFSGRQFSNSRSEMNVSTLELGDSALYLCASSLTGGGYNEQFFGPGTRLTVL.

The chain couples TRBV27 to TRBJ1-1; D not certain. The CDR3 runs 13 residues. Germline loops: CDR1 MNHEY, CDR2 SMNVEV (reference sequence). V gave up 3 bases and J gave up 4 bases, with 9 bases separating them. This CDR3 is CASSFKMSTEAFF. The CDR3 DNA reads TGTGCCAGCAGTTTTAAAATGAGCACTGAAGCTTTCTTT.

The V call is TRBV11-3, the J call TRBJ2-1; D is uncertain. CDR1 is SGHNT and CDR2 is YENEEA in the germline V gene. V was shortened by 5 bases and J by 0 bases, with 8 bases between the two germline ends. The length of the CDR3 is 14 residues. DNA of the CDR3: TGTGCCAGCAGCCCTAGTGTCTCCTACAATGAGCAGTTCTTC. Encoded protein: CASSPSVSYNEQFF.

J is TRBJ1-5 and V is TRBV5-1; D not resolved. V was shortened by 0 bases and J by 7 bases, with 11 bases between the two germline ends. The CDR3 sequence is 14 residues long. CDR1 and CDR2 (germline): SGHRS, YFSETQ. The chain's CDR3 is CASSLGGAGQPQHF. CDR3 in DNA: TGCGCCAGCAGCTTGGGGGGTGCGGGACAGCCCCAGCATTTT.

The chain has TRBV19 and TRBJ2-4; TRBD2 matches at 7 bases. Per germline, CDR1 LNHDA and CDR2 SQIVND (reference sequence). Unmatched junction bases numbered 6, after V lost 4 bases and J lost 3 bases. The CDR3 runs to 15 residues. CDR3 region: CASSNGGRVKNIQYF. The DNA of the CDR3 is TGTGCCAGTAGTAACGGGGGGAGAGTCAAAAACATTCAGTACTTC.

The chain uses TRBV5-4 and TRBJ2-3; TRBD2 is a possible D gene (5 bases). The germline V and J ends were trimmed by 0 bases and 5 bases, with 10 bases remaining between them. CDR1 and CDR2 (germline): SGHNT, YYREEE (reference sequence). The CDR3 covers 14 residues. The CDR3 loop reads CASSLERVGDTQYF. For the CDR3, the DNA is TGTGCCAGCAGCTTGGAGAGGGTTGGAGATACGCAGTATTTT.

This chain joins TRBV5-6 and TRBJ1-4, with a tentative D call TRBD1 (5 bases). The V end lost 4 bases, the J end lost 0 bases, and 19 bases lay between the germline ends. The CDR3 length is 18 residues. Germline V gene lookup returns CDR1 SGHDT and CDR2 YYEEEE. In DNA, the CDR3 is TGTGCCAGCAGCCTGACTGGGGCCAGGGTTACAACTAATGAAAAACTGTTTTTT. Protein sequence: CASSLTGARVTTNEKLFF.

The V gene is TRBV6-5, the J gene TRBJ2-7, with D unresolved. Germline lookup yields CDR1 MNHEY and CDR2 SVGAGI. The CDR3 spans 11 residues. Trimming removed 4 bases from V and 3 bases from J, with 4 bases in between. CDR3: CASSSYYEQYF. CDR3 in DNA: TGTGCCAGCAGTTCTTACTACGAGCAGTACTTC.

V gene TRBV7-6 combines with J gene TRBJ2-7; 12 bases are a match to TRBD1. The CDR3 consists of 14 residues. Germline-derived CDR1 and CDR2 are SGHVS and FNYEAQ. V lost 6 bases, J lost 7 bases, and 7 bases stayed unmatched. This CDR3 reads CASREGQGAEEQYF. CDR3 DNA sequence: TGTGCCAGCAGGGAGGGACAGGGGGCTGAAGAGCAGTACTTC. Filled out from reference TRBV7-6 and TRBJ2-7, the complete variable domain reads GAGVSQSPRYKVTKRGQDVALRCDPISGHVSLYWYRQALGQGPEFLTYFNYEAQQDKSGLPNDRFSAERPEGSISTLTIQRTEQRDSAMYRCASREGQGAEEQYFGPGTRLTVT.

The CDR3 nucleotides are TGTGCCAGCAGCTTAGCGCTCGGAGGGAGTGGAGAGCAGTACTTC. This sequence encodes CASSLALGGSGEQYF. The V call is TRBV7-9, the J call TRBJ2-7, with D possibly being TRBD2 (6 bases). The ends were cut back, 0 bases at V and 7 bases at J, with 16 bases in the middle. Per germline, CDR1 SEHNR and CDR2 FQNEAQ (reference sequence). This CDR3 is 15 amino acids long.

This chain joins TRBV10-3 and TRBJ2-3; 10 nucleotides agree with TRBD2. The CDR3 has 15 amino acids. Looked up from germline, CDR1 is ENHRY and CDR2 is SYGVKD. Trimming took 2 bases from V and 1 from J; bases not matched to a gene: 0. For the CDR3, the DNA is TGTGCCATCAGTGAGGGGACTAGCGGCACAGATACGCAGTATTTT. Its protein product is CAISEGTSGTDTQYF.

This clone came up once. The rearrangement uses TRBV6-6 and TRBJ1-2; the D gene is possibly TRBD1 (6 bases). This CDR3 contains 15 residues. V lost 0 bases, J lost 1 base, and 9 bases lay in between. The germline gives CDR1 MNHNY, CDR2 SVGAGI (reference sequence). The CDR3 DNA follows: TGTGCCAGCAGTTACTCGGCAGGGGTTAACTATGGCTACACCTTC. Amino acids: CASSYSAGVNYGYTF.

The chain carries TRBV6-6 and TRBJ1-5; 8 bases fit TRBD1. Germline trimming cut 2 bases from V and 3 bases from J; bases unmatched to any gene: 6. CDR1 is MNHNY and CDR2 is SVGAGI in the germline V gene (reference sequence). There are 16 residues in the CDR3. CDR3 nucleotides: TGTGCCAGCAGTTACCCTGGACAGGGACCCAATCAGCCCCAGCATTTT. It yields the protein CASSYPGQGPNQPQHF.

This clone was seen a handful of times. The CDR3 reads CASSQRASGGFSGEQYF. The CDR3 bases are TGTGCCAGCAGCCAAAGGGCTAGCGGGGGGTTTTCGGGGGAGCAGTACTTC. The V and J genes are TRBV4-2 and TRBJ2-7; TRBD2 agrees at 11 bases. Germline V gene sequence: CDR1 LGHNA, CDR2 YNFKEQ. This CDR3 is built from 17 residues. V lost 2 bases, J lost 7 bases, and 13 bases stayed unmatched.

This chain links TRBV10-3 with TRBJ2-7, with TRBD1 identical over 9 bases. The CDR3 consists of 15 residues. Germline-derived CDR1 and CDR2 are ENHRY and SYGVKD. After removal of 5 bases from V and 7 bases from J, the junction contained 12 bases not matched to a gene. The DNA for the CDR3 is TGTGCCATCAGTCCCCCGGGACAGGGAGCGAGGGAGCAGTACTTC. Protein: CAISPPGQGAREQYF.

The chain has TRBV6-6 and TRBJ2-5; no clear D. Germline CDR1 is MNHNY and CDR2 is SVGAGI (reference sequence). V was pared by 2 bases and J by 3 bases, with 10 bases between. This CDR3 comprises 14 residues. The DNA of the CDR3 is TGTGCCAGCAGTTACCCGCAGGCTAAAGAGACCCAGTACTTC. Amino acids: CASSYPQAKETQYF.

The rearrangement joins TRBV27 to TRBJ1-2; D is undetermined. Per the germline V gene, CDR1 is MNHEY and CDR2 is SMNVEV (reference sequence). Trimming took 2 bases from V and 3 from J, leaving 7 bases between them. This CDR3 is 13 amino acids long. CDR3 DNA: TGTGCCAGCAGTTTAACAGTGCACTATGGCTACACCTTC. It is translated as CASSLTVHYGYTF.

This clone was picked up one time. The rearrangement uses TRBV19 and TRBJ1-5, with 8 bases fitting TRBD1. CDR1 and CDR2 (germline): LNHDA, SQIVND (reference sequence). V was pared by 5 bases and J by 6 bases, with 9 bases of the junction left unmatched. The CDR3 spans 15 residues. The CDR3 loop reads CASSPDRELSQPQHF. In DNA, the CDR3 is TGTGCCAGTAGTCCGGACAGGGAGTTGAGTCAGCCCCAGCATTTT.

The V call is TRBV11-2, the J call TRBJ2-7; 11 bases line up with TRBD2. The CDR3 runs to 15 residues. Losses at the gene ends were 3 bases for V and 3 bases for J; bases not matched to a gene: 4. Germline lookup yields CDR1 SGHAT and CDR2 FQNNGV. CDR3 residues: CASSLPGTSGYEQYF. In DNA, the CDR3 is TGTGCCAGCAGCTTGCCGGGGACTAGCGGCTACGAGCAGTACTTC.

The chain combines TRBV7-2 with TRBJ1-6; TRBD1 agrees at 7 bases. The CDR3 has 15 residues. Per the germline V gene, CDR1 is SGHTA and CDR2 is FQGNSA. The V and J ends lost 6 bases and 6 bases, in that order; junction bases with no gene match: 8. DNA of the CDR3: TGTGCCAGCAGAGATCGGGCAGGGGGTAATTCACCCCTCCACTTT. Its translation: CASRDRAGGNSPLHF.

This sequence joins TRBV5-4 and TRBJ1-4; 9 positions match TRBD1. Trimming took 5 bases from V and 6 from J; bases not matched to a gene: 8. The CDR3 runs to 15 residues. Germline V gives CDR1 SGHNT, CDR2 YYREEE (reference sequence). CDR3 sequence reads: CASSPGQGWDEKLFF. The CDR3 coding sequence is TGTGCCAGCAGTCCGGGACAGGGTTGGGATGAAAAACTGTTTTTT. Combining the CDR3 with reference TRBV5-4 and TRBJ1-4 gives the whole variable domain ETGVTQSPTHLIKTRGQQVTLRCSSQSGHNTVSWYQQALGQGPQFIFQYYREEENGRGNFPPRFSGLQFPNYSSELNVNALELDDSALYLCASSPGQGWDEKLFFGSGTQLSVL.

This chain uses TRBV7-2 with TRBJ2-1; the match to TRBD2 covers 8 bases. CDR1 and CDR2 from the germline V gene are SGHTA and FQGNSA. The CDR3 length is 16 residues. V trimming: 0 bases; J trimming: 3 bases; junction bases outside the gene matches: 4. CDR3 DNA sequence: TGTGCCAGCAGCTTAGCGGTCGGGGGGGGCTACAATGAGCAGTTCTTC. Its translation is CASSLAVGGGYNEQFF.

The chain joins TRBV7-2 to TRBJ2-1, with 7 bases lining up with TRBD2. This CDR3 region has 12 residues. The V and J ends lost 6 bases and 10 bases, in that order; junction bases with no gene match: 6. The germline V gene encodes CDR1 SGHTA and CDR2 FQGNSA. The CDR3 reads CASRLQRGEQFF. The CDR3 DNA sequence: TGTGCCAGCAGACTACAGCGGGGAGAGCAGTTCTTC.

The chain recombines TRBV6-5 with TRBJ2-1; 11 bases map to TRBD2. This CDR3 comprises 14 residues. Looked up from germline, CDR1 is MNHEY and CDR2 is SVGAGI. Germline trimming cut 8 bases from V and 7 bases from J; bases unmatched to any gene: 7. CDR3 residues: CASGKPSGGNEQFF. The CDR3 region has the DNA TGTGCCAGCGGAAAACCTAGCGGGGGGAATGAGCAGTTCTTC.

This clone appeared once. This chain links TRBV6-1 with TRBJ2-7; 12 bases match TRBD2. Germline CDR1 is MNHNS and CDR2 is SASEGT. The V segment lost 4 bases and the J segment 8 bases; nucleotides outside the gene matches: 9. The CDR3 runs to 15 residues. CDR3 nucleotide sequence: TGTGCCAGCAGTGGGCCGAGACTAGCGGGAGTGAAGCAGTACTTC. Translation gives CASSGPRLAGVKQYF.

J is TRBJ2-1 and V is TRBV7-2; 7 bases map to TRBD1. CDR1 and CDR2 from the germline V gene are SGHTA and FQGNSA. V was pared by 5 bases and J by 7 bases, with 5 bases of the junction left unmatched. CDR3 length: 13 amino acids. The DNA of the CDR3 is TGTGCCAGCAGCGCAGACAGGGTTAATGAGCAGTTCTTC. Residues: CASSADRVNEQFF.

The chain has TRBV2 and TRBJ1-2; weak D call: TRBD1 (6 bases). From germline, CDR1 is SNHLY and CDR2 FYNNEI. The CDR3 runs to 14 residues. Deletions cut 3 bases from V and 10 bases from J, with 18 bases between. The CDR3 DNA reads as TGTGCCAGCAGTGAGAACAGGGTCGGGTACGACTACACCTTC. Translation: CASSENRVGYDYTF.